This T cell receptor (beta chain) is drawn from a study of PD-1 blockade in classical Hodgkin lymphoma. For the study at large: A 3 mg/kg intravenous dose of nivolumab was received by patients every 2 weeks. Overall study results and limits: Partial responders and progressors had significantly lower baseline TCR diversity. Lower baseline TCR diversity was reported for newly diagnosed patients than for healthy donors. Differences between repertoires have undefined causes, possibly disease activity or prior therapy.

Every patient was affected by relapse after autologous stem cell transplantation, while exposure to brentuximab vedotin was not uniform. V lost 5 bases to trimming and J lost 4 bases, with 20 bases between them. CDR3 length: 16 residues. Germline CDR1 reads MDHEN; CDR2 reads SYDVKM. Profiled with immunoSEQ multiplex PCR; TCRdb holds only in-frame clones, not every one. This repertoire shows about 13,000 clones, about 80% found once; its top ten account for around 27%. On this clone: Its antigen is not identified.

The material was peripheral blood mononuclear cells (PBMCs), obtained at baseline. This TCR was recovered from a human donor with classical Hodgkin lymphoma. The V and J genes are TRBV28 and TRBJ2-5, with D maybe TRBD1 (6 bases). The CDR3 region has the DNA TGTGCCAGCAGTCCCTACTCGGGCCTAGGGGGAGAGACCCAGTACTTC. Its translation: CASSPYSGLGGETQYF.